This is a list of T cell receptor beta chains from one sample in a study of blood T cell repertoires in COVID-19. Data came from immunoSEQ multiplex PCR; TCRdb stores just in-frame clones and leaves some out. This sample has more than 65,000 clones, with 80% to 85% found just once. The sequencing input was peripheral blood. These TCRs come from a man in his fifties with acute or convalescent COVID-19. Both conserved end residues are part of each CDR3. A D gene is named only where the DNA matches it firmly. Size is stated for part of the rows, as once, few or many counts, or as a class when the clone is expanded.

TRBV14	.	TRBJ1-6	.	TGTGCCAGCAGCCCTGGCGGTAGAAGCTCACCCCTCCACTTT	CASSPGGRSSPLHF
TRBV18	few	TRBJ1-1	.	TGTGCCAGCTCACCCACGATCAGCACTGAAGCTTTCTTT	CASSPTISTEAFF
TRBV5-1	few	TRBJ2-7	.	TGCGCCAGCAGAACCGGGGACTGGAACTACGAGCAGTACTTC	CASRTGDWNYEQYF
TRBV10-1	few	TRBJ2-7	TRBD1	TGCGCCAGCTCGGAAGCCGGGACAGGGGGTACTGAAATATACGAGCAGTACTTC	CASSEAGTGGTEIYEQYF
TRBV4-2	.	TRBJ2-3	TRBD2	TGTGCCAGCAGCCAAGGGCCGGAAGCGGGGATGGCCCCCGATACGCAGTATTTT	CASSQGPEAGMAPDTQYF
TRBV7-2	.	TRBJ2-2	.	TGTGCCAGCAGCTTGGGGGGACCAAACACCGGGGAGCTGTTTTTT	CASSLGGPNTGELFF
TRBV10-3	.	TRBJ2-5	TRBD2	TGTGCCATCAGTGACGGACTAGCGGGAGTAGAGACCCAGTACTTC	CAISDGLAGVETQYF
TRBV12-5	once	TRBJ1-5	TRBD1	TGTGCTAGTGGTCTCGGACAGGGGGATTCAGGCAATCAGCCCCAGCATTTT	CASGLGQGDSGNQPQHF
TRBV10-1	.	TRBJ1-1	TRBD1	TGCGCCAGCAGTGCAGAGACAGGGGGGGACACTGAAGCTTTCTTT	CASSAETGGDTEAFF
TRBV7-2	.	TRBJ1-5	.	TGTGCCAGCAGCTTAGCGTTGGGGGGAGGTCAGCCCCAGCATTTT	CASSLALGGGQPQHF
TRBV10-3	once	TRBJ2-7	TRBD1	TGTGCCACAGCGGTCCCGGGACAGGGACCTACGTCCTACGAGCAGTACTTC	CATAVPGQGPTSYEQYF
TRBV27	.	TRBJ2-7	TRBD2	TGTGCCAGCGGCGGGGGACCACGCCGCGAGCAGTACTTC	CASGGGPRREQYF
TRBV19	few	TRBJ1-1	.	TGTGCCAGTAGCATCGGGGGTGCAGCTGAAGCTTTCTTT	CASSIGGAAEAFF
TRBV7-7	.	TRBJ2-5	.	TGTGCCAGCAGCTTAGCGCTGGACAGCCAAGAGACCCAGTACTTC	CASSLALDSQETQYF
TRBV24-1	.	TRBJ2-5	.	TGTGCCACCAGTGCGGGAGTCTGGGGCCACCAAGAGACCCAGTACTTC	CATSAGVWGHQETQYF
TRBV29-1	.	TRBJ1-1	TRBD1	TGCAGCGTTGCCGGGACAGGCGTTTTGAACACTGAAGCTTTCTTT	CSVAGTGVLNTEAFF
TRBV7-3	.	TRBJ1-1	.	TGTGCCAGCAGCAAATTGGGCAGTATGAACACTGAAGCTTTCTTT	CASSKLGSMNTEAFF
TRBV5-4	.	TRBJ2-2	TRBD1	TGTGCCAGCAGCTTGGTCGGTAGGGGGCGCTCCGGGGAGCTGTTTTTT	CASSLVGRGRSGELFF
TRBV7-2	.	TRBJ2-3	TRBD2	TGTGCCAGCAGCGGTAGCGGGGGGAGGGATACGCAGTATTTT	CASSGSGGRDTQYF
TRBV11-2	.	TRBJ2-5	TRBD2	TGTGCCAGCAGCTTAGTTGCTAGCGGAGTCCAAGAGACCCAGTACTTC	CASSLVASGVQETQYF
TRBV28	.	TRBJ1-5	.	TGTGCCAGCAGAACAGGTGATCAGCCCCAGCATTTT	CASRTGDQPQHF
TRBV24-1	.	TRBJ1-2	.	TGTGCCACCAGTGATTTGAACACAGATGGCTACACCTTC	CATSDLNTDGYTF
TRBV24-1	.	TRBJ1-5	.	TGTGCCACCACTCAATCACAGGGTGGGTTGAGTAATCAGCCCCAGCATTTT	CATTQSQGGLSNQPQHF
TRBV11-3	.	TRBJ2-7	.	TGTGCCAGCAGCTTAGATCTTCAGGTCAGCTCCTACGAGCAGTACTTC	CASSLDLQVSSYEQYF
TRBV24-1	.	TRBJ2-2	TRBD2	TGTGCCACCAGCCAACTGACTAGCGGGAGGGCCTTCACCGGGGAGCTGTTTTTT	CATSQLTSGRAFTGELFF
TRBV2	.	TRBJ2-1	TRBD2	TGTGCCAGCAGGAGTCGAGCGGGGGGCAATGAGCAGTTCTTC	CASRSRAGGNEQFF
TRBV19	.	TRBJ2-2	TRBD2	TGTGCCAGTAGTATCCGATCGGGAGGGTTTAACACCGGGGAGCTGTTTTTT	CASSIRSGGFNTGELFF
TRBV6-6	once	TRBJ2-7	.	TGTGCCAGCAGTTACTCGAGGGATTACGAGCAGTACTTC	CASSYSRDYEQYF
TRBV5-6	.	TRBJ1-5	.	TGTGCCAGCAGCCTAAGGACAGAGTACAATCAGCCCCAGCATTTT	CASSLRTEYNQPQHF
TRBV5-4	.	TRBJ2-7	.	TGTGCCAGCAGCCCCCCGGGACTCCAAAAGGTCCACGAGCAGTACTTC	CASSPPGLQKVHEQYF
TRBV20-1	.	TRBJ2-5	TRBD2	TGCAGTGCTAGTTTAGCGGGAGGTAGGGAGACCCAGTACTTC	CSASLAGGRETQYF
TRBV6-7	.	TRBJ2-4	TRBD1	TGTGCCAGCAGTGCTCCGGGACAGGGGGCAAAGTGTTCTGCCAAAAACATTCAGTACTTC	CASSAPGQGAKCSAKNIQYF
TRBV4-1	.	TRBJ2-1	TRBD2	TGCGCCAGCAGCCAAGGACTAGCGGGAGGGCGGTACAATGAGCAGTTCTTC	CASSQGLAGGRYNEQFF
TRBV6-5	.	TRBJ1-1	.	TGTGCCAGCAGTTACTCGGGGGAGGCTGAAGCTTTCTTT	CASSYSGEAEAFF
TRBV15	.	TRBJ2-3	.	TGTGCCACCAGCAATCCGGGACAAAGGCTGGCTGATACGCAGTATTTT	CATSNPGQRLADTQYF
TRBV3-1/TRBV3-2	.	TRBJ2-3	.	TGTGCCAGCAGCCAAGACTCCACAGATACGCAGTATTTT	CASSQDSTDTQYF
TRBV29-1	.	TRBJ1-1	TRBD1	TGCAGCGTTGGGGGGACAGGGACGACTTTCTTT	CSVGGTGTTFF
TRBV18	.	TRBJ2-1	TRBD1	TGTGCCAGCTCGCCAGGACAGGGACCCAGCAATGAGCAGTTCTTC	CASSPGQGPSNEQFF